This T cell receptor beta chain was identified during a study of siplizumab effects on memory and regulatory T cells. Findings and caveats of the study: Confirmation was lacking for the suppressive function of proliferating Tregs derived from siplizumab cultures. Among sequences traceable to unstimulated CD4+ memory cells, alloreactive ones were significantly reduced by siplizumab. Naive or memory phenotype assignment was not possible for roughly 80-97% of proliferating CD4+ or CD8+ clones. There appeared to be greater diversity in naive T cells than in memory cells, and naive T cells seemed major contributors to the alloresponse.

The CDR3 spans 15 residues. V dropped 7 bases and J dropped 8 bases, with 20 bases sitting between them. Germline V gene sequence: CDR1 MNHNS, CDR2 SASEGT. On this clone: Antigen: not known.

Profiling relied on immunoSEQ multiplex PCR, and the TCRdb table lists in-frame clones only, not all of them. The data contain about 87,000 clones, around 90% of them singletons. The V call is TRBV6-1, the J call TRBJ1-4; the D gene is possibly TRBD1 (5 bases). The origin of this receptor is a human donor in good health. Sequenced input: CD4+ T cells sorted from blood. The DNA for the CDR3 is TGTGCCAGCACCATAAAGGGGCTAAAGTGGGAAAAACTGTTTTTT. The encoded protein is CASTIKGLKWEKLFF.